This T cell receptor beta chain originates from a study of T cell changes during pregnancy in multiple sclerosis. Generated by immunoSEQ multiplex PCR, the TCRdb table keeps only in-frame clones and is missing some. This repertoire shows 79,000 or so clones, roughly nine tenths found once; its top ten account for 0.21%. V lost 7 bases and J 4 bases, leaving 11 bases between the germline ends. The CDR3 has 13 residues. Germline V gene sequence: CDR1 LNHDA, CDR2 SQIVND (reference sequence). The clonotype originates from a female donor with multiple sclerosis, enrolled in a pregnancy study. The chain recombines TRBV19 with TRBJ1-5, with D perhaps matching TRBD1 (6 bases). This specimen consisted of CD4+ T cells from peripheral blood mononuclear cells, obtained before pregnancy. CDR3 coding DNA: TGTGCCAGTATAGGGCAGGGGAATCAGCCCCAGCATTTT. Translating it yields CASIGQGNQPQHF.